This passage covers 5 T cell receptor beta chains from one sample sequenced in a study of Tregs in tolerant kidney transplant recipients. TCRdb keeps only in-frame clones here, not all; method: immunoSEQ multiplex PCR. The sample lists approximately 15,000 clones, about 80% occurring once. This sample comprised Tregs from blood, obtained before the transplant. These receptors were collected from a human donor who received a combined kidney and bone marrow transplant.

The chain couples TRBV30 to TRBJ2-5; 7 bases fit TRBD2. CDR1 and CDR2 (germline): GTSNPN, SVGIG (reference sequence). Losses at the gene ends were 0 bases for V and 5 bases for J; bases not matched to a gene: 18. This CDR3 has 18 amino acids. This chain's CDR3 is CAWSVLRGRVGQAETQYF. The CDR3 nucleotides are TGTGCCTGGAGTGTACTGAGAGGGAGGGTGGGTCAGGCGGAGACCCAGTACTTC.

The V call is TRBV5-1, the J call TRBJ1-2, with D possibly TRBD1 on 6 matching bases. This CDR3 is 14 amino acids long. CDR1 SGHRS and CDR2 YFSETQ come from the germline V gene. The V end was cut by 4 bases, the J end by 6 bases, with 16 bases between. The CDR3 is CASSEDSSYDGYTF. CDR3 in DNA: TGCGCCAGCAGCGAGGACAGCTCATACGATGGCTACACCTTC.

The gene calls are TRBV6-1 and TRBJ2-3; a possible D gene is TRBD1 (6 bases). Deletions cut 10 bases from V and 1 base from J, with 15 bases between. CDR3 length: 14 amino acids. CDR1 is MNHNS, CDR2 SASEGT, per germline. Here the CDR3 reads CATRRGGGTDTQYF. CDR3 nucleotides: TGTGCCACCCGGAGAGGGGGTGGCACAGATACGCAGTATTTT.

The gene calls are TRBV28 and TRBJ2-7, with TRBD1 matching 7 bases. The CDR3 runs to 15 residues. Germline-derived CDR1 and CDR2 are MDHEN and SYDVKM. V gave up 5 bases and J gave up 4 bases; unmatched junction bases: 11. Here the CDR3 DNA reads TGTGCCAGCAGTCCCCCCAGGGGGAATGGATACGAGCAGTACTTC. Its translation: CASSPPRGNGYEQYF.

The V and J genes are TRBV19 and TRBJ2-1; TRBD2 matches 9 bases. This CDR3 contains 15 residues. Germline CDR1 LNHDA, CDR2 SQIVND (reference sequence). V lost 5 bases, J lost 8 bases, and 10 bases stayed unmatched. The CDR3 is CASSRPSGVVDEQFF. As DNA, the CDR3 is TGTGCCAGTAGTCGCCCTAGCGGGGTTGTGGATGAGCAGTTCTTC.